The 10 T cell receptor beta chains below come from one sample, sequenced in a study of cytomegalovirus exposure and HLA in healthy donors. Both 60 Vbeta primers and 13 Jbeta primers went into the PCR. Method: immunoSEQ multiplex PCR; TCRdb's copy keeps in-frame clones and lacks some. The top ten hold approximately 4.1% of the sample, which has roughly 170,000 clones, approximately 80% seen once. What was sequenced was PBMCs. The receptor source for this set is a woman aged 45-59 years in good health and CMV-seropositive.

This rearrangement joins TRBV5-1 to TRBJ2-7; 9 bases agree with TRBD1. Germline-derived CDR1 and CDR2 are SGHRS and YFSETQ. Trimming at V came to 4 bases and at J to 5 bases, leaving 13 bases not matched to a gene. This CDR3 contains 16 residues. In nucleotides, the CDR3 is TGCGCCAGCAGCCCGGGGATAGGACAGGGGAAGGACGAGCAGTACTTC. Translating it yields CASSPGIGQGKDEQYF.

The rearrangement links TRBV9 to TRBJ2-1; maybe TRBD2 (6 bases). The germline CDR1 and CDR2 sequences are SGDLS and YYNGEE. Trimming took off 1 base at V and 5 bases at J, with 7 bases between the two ends. This CDR3 spans 13 amino acids. The CDR3 loop is CASSVTGDNEQFF. CDR3 bases: TGTGCCAGCAGCGTAACGGGGGACAATGAGCAGTTCTTC.

The chain combines TRBV15 with TRBJ2-5, with D maybe TRBD1 (6 bases). The CDR3 sequence is 14 residues long. Per the germline V gene, CDR1 is LNHNV and CDR2 is YYDKDF (reference sequence). The V gene lost 0 bases and the J gene lost 1 base, with 6 bases spanning the gap. CDR3 region: CATSRDRGQETQYF. The CDR3, as DNA: TGTGCCACCAGCAGAGACAGGGGCCAAGAGACCCAGTACTTC.

Details on this clone: Other DNA sequences from this sample encode an identical CDR3 as well. The V and J genes are TRBV30 and TRBJ1-2, with no clear D. V was trimmed by 4 bases and J by 0 bases, leaving 6 bases between them. CDR3 length: 12 residues. Germline CDR1 is GTSNPN and CDR2 is SVGIG (reference sequence). The CDR3 region is CAWTRANYGYTF. The CDR3 bases are TGTGCCTGGACGAGAGCTAACTATGGCTACACCTTC.

The table lists this clone with a few counts. This rearrangement joins TRBV5-1 to TRBJ1-4; D uncertain. V was clipped by 0 bases and J by 4 bases, with 13 bases between them. The CDR3 runs 16 residues. The germline gives CDR1 SGHRS, CDR2 YFSETQ. The CDR3 sequence is CASSLGQARGNEKLFF. CDR3 nucleotides: TGCGCCAGCAGCTTGGGGCAGGCACGGGGTAATGAAAAACTGTTTTTT.

V usage is TRBV18 and J usage is TRBJ1-2; 7 bases match TRBD1. CDR1 is KGHSH and CDR2 is LQKENI in the germline V gene. Trimming removed 6 bases from V and 0 bases from J; junction bases left unmatched: 4. There are 14 residues in the CDR3. The CDR3 DNA reads as TGTGCCAGCTCTTGGGACAGAACTAACTATGGCTACACCTTC. This translates into CASSWDRTNYGYTF.

This clone was seen more than once but under ten times. V usage is TRBV11-1 and J usage is TRBJ1-1; D not resolved. CDR1 and CDR2 from the germline V gene are SGHAT and FQDESV (reference sequence). The V and J ends lost 0 bases and 1 base respectively, with 9 bases between them. The CDR3 totals 15 residues. The CDR3 DNA follows: TGTGCCAGCAGCTTAGCGGTCGGGGAGAACACTGAAGCTTTCTTT. It yields the protein CASSLAVGENTEAFF.

This sequence joins TRBV6-5 and TRBJ2-7; 9 positions match TRBD2. After removal of 3 bases from V and 3 bases from J, the junction contained 9 bases not matched to a gene. The CDR3 is made up of 16 amino acids. Germline CDR1 reads MNHEY; CDR2 reads SVGAGI. In DNA, the CDR3 is TGTGCCAGCAGTTATTCGGCCCTAGCGGGATTCTACGAGCAGTACTTC. Translating it yields CASSYSALAGFYEQYF.

The chain is built from TRBV19 and TRBJ1-5, with 7 bases fitting TRBD1. The CDR3 consists of 19 residues. Per germline, CDR1 LNHDA and CDR2 SQIVND (reference sequence). The junction had 12 bases not matched to a gene; V was cut back by 1 base and J by 0 bases. The CDR3 loop reads CASSIGRGAWTGSNQPQHF. Here the CDR3 DNA reads TGTGCCAGTAGTATAGGACGAGGGGCCTGGACAGGTAGCAATCAGCCCCAGCATTTT.

This chain uses TRBV5-5 with TRBJ2-2; tentative D call: TRBD2 (5 bases). From germline, CDR1 is SGHKS and CDR2 YYEKEE (reference sequence). The CDR3 loop spans 15 amino acids. The V and J ends lost 0 bases and 4 bases respectively, with 10 bases between them. CDR3 protein: CASSLGSSRTGELFF. For the CDR3, the DNA is TGTGCCAGCAGCTTGGGTTCTAGCCGCACCGGGGAGCTGTTTTTT.